This T cell receptor beta chain stems from a study of cytomegalovirus exposure and HLA in healthy donors. A remark on this clone: The antigen is undetermined.

Broader study findings: Reportedly, diagnosis of cytomegalovirus status by the classifier showed high specificity and sensitivity.

Only in-frame clones appear in the TCRdb table, and some are missing; sequencing was by immunoSEQ multiplex PCR. The profile shows more than 55,000 clones, roughly 96% of them singletons. The CDR3 loop spans 15 amino acids. Germline V gene lookup returns CDR1 SEHNR and CDR2 FQNEAQ (reference sequence). V dropped 1 base and J dropped 2 bases, with 10 bases sitting between them. The sequence was collected from a man aged 18 to 30 in good health and CMV-seronegative. What was sequenced was PBMCs. The V gene is TRBV7-9, the J gene TRBJ2-3; the D gene is possibly TRBD1 (6 bases). The CDR3 region is CASSLDRAHTDTQYF. CDR3 coding DNA: TGTGCCAGCAGCTTAGACAGGGCCCACACAGATACGCAGTATTTT.